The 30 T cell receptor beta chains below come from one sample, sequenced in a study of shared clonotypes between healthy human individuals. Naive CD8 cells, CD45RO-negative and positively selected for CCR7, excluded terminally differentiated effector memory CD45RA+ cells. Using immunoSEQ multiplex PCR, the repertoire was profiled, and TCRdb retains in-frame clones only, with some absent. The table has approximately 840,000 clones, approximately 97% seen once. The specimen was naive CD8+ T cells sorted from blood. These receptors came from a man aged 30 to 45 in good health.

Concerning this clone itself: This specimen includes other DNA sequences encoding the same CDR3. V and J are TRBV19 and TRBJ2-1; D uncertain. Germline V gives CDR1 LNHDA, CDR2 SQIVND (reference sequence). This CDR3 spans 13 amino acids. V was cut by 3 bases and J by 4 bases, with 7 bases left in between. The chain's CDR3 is CASSIGFYNEQFF. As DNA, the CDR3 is TGTGCCAGTAGTATTGGGTTTTACAATGAGCAGTTCTTC.

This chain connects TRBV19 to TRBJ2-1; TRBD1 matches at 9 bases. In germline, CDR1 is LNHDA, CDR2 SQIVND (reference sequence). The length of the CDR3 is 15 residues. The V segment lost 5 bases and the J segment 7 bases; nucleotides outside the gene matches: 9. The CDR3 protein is CASSVDRGVLNEQFF. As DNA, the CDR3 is TGTGCCAGTAGTGTGGACAGGGGTGTTTTGAATGAGCAGTTCTTC. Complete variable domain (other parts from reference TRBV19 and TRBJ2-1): DGGITQSPKYLFRKEGQNVTLSCEQNLNHDAMYWYRQDPGQGLRLIYYSQIVNDFQKGDIAEGYSVSREKKESFPLTVTSAQKNPTAFYLCASSVDRGVLNEQFFGPGTRLTVL.

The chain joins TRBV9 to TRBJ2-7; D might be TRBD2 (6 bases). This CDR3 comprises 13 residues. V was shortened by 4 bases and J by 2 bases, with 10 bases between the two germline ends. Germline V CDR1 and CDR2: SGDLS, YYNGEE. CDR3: CASSRDSPYEQYF. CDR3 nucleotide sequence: TGTGCCAGCAGCAGGGACTCTCCCTACGAGCAGTACTTC. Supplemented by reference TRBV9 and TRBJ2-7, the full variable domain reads DSGVTQTPKHLITATGQRVTLRCSPRSGDLSVYWYQQSLDQGLQFLIQYYNGEERAKGNILERFSAQQFPDLHSELNLSSLELGDSALYFCASSRDSPYEQYFGPGTRLTVT.

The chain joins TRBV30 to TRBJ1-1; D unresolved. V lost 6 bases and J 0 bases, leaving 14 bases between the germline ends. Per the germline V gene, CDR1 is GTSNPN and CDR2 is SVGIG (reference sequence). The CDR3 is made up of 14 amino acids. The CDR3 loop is CACLPEGMNTEAFF. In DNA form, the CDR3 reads TGTGCCTGCCTCCCCGAGGGAATGAACACTGAAGCTTTCTTT.

DNA for the CDR3: TGTGCCAGCAGACCTTCAGGACGACGGGGGCCAAACACTGAAGCTTTCTTT. It is translated as CASRPSGRRGPNTEAFF. The chain couples TRBV6-4 to TRBJ1-1, with TRBD1 as a possible D gene (6 bases). Germline assignment: CDR1 MRHNA and CDR2 SNTAGT. The CDR3 runs to 17 residues. V gave up 6 bases and J gave up 2 bases, with 22 bases separating them.

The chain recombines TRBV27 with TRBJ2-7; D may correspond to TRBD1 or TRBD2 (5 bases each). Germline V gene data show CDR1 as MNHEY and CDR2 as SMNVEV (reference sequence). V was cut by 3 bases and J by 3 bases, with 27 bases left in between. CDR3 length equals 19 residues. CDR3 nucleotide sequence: TGTGCCAGCAGTTTGTTCGGCAGGGTGGTAGCCAACGGGGTCTACGAGCAGTACTTC. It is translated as CASSLFGRVVANGVYEQYF.

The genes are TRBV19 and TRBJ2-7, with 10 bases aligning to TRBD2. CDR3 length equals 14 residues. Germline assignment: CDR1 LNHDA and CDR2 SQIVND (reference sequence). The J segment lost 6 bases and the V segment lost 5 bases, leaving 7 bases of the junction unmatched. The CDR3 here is CASSAASGSSEQYF. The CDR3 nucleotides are TGTGCCAGTAGTGCGGCTAGCGGGAGTAGCGAGCAGTACTTC.

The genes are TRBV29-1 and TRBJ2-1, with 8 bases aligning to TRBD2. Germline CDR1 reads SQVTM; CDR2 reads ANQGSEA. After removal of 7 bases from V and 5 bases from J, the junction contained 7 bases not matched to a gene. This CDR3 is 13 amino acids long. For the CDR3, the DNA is TGCAGCGCGGGAGGGCCGGGGAACAATGAGCAGTTCTTC. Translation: CSAGGPGNNEQFF.

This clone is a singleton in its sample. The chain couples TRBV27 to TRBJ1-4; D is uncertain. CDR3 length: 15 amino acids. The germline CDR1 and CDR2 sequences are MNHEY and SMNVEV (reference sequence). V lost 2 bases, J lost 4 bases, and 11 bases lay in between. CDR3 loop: CASSLNPGYNEKLFF. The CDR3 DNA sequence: TGTGCCAGCAGTTTAAACCCGGGGTATAATGAAAAACTGTTTTTT.

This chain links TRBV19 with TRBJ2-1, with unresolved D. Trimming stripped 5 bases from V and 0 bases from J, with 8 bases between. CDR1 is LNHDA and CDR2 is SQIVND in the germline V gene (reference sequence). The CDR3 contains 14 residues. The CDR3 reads CASSPSVSYNEQFF. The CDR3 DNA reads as TGTGCCAGTAGTCCCAGTGTCTCCTACAATGAGCAGTTCTTC.

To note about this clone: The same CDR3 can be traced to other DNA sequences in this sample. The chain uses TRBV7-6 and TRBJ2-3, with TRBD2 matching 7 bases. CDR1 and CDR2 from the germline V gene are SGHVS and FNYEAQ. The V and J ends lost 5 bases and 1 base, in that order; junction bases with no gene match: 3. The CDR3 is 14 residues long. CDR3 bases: TGTGCCAGCAGCCTCGCGGGGGGCACAGATACGCAGTATTTT. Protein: CASSLAGGTDTQYF.

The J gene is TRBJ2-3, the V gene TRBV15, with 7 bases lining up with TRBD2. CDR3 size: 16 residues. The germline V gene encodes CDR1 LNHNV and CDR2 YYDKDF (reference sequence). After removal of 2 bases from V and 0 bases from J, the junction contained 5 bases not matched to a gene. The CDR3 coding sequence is TGTGCCACCAGCAGATCCGGGAGGACGAGCACAGATACGCAGTATTTT. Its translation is CATSRSGRTSTDTQYF.

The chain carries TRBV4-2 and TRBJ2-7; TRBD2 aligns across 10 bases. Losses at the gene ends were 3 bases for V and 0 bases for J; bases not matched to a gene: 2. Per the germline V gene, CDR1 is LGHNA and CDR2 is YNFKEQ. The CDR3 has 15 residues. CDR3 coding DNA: TGTGCCAGCAGCCAGACTAGCGGGTCCTCCTACGAGCAGTACTTC. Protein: CASSQTSGSSYEQYF.

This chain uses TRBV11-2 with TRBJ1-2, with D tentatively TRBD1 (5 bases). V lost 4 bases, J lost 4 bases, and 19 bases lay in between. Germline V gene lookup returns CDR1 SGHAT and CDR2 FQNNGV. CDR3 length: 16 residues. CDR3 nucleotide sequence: TGTGCCAGCAGCTCCTTCCAGGGAAGTGATGGCTATGGCTACACCTTC. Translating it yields CASSSFQGSDGYGYTF.

The CDR3 reads CASSYHPTGGYEQYF. CDR3 in DNA: TGTGCCAGCAGTTACCACCCCACAGGGGGCTACGAGCAGTACTTC. The chain links TRBV6-6 to TRBJ2-7; 8 bases fit TRBD1. The CDR3 loop spans 15 amino acids. Germline-derived CDR1 and CDR2 are MNHNY and SVGAGI (reference sequence). V lost 2 bases to trimming and J lost 3 bases; unmatched junction nucleotides: 6.

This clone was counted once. CDR3 nucleotide sequence: TGTGCCAGCAGCTTGACTAGCGGGCGTATGCCGGAGTTCTTC. This gives the protein CASSLTSGRMPEFF. The rearrangement uses TRBV5-5 and TRBJ2-1, with 9 bases matching TRBD2. CDR3 length: 14 amino acids. Germline CDR1 and CDR2: SGHKS and YYEKEE (reference sequence). V was pared by 1 base and J by 14 bases, with 10 bases of the junction left unmatched.

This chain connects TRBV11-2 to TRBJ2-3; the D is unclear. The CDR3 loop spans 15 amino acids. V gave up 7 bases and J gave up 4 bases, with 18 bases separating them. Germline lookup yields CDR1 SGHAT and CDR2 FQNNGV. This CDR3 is CASTLPLGLPDTQYF. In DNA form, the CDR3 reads TGTGCCAGCACACTCCCGCTGGGCCTCCCAGATACGCAGTATTTT.

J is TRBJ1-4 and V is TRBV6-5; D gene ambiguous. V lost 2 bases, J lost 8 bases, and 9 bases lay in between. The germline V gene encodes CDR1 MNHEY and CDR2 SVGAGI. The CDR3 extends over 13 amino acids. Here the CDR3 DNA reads TGTGCCAGCAGTTACGCGAATCGCGAAAAACTGTTTTTT. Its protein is CASSYANREKLFF.

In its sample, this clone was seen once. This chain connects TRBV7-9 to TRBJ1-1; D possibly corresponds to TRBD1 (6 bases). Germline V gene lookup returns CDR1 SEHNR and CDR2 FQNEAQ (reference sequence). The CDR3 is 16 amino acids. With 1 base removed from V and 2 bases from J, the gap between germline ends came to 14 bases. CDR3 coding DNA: TGTGCCAGCAGCTTAGAGTCGACAGGAGGAAACACTGAAGCTTTCTTT. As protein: CASSLESTGGNTEAFF.

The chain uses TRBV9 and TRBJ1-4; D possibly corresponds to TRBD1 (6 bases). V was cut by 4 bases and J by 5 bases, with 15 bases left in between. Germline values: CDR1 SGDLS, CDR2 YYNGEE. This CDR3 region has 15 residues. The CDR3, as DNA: TGTGCCAGCAGCTCCCAGGACAGCCTAAATGAAAAACTGTTTTTT. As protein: CASSSQDSLNEKLFF.

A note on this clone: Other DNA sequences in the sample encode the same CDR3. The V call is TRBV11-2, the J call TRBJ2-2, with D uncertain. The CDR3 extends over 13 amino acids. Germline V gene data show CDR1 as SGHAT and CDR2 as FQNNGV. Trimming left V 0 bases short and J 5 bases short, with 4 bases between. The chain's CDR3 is CASSLDLTGELFF. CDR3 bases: TGTGCCAGCAGCTTAGACCTTACCGGGGAGCTGTTTTTT.

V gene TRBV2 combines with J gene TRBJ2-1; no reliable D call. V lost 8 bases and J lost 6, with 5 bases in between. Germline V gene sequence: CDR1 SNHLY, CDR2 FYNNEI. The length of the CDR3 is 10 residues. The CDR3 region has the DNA TGTGCCAGCCCCTCCAATGAGCAGTTCTTC. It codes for CASPSNEQFF.

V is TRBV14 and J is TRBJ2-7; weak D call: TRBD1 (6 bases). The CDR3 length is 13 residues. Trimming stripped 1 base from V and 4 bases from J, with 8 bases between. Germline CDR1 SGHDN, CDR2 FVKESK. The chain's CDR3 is CASSQGGRYEQYF. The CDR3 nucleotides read TGTGCCAGCAGCCAAGGGGGGCGGTACGAGCAGTACTTC.

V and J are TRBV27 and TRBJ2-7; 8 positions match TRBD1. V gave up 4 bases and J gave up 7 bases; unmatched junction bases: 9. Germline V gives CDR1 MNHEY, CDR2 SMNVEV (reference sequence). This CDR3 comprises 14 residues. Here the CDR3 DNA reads TGTGCCAGCAGTTCAGGGACAGGAAGGGGAGAGCAGTACTTC. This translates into CASSSGTGRGEQYF.

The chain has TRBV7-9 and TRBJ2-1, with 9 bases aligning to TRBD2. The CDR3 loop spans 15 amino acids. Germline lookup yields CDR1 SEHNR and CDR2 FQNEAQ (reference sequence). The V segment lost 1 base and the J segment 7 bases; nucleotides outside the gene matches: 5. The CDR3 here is CASSLGAGGPNEQFF. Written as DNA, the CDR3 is TGTGCCAGCAGCTTAGGAGCGGGAGGACCTAATGAGCAGTTCTTC.

The CDR3 sequence: CASSSGGELGEQYF. The CDR3 DNA follows: TGCGCCAGCAGTTCCGGCGGGGAGCTGGGCGAGCAGTACTTC. The chain couples TRBV10-1 to TRBJ2-7; possible D gene TRBD2, 6 bases. Deletions cut 5 bases from V and 6 bases from J, with 17 bases between. The CDR3 consists of 14 residues. CDR1 is WNHNN, CDR2 SYGVQD, per germline (reference sequence).

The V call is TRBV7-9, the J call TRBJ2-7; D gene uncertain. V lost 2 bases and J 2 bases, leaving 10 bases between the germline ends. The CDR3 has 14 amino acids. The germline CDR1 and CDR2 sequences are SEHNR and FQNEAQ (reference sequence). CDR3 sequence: CASSLLPTAYEQYF. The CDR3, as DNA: TGTGCCAGCAGCTTACTCCCGACCGCCTACGAGCAGTACTTC.

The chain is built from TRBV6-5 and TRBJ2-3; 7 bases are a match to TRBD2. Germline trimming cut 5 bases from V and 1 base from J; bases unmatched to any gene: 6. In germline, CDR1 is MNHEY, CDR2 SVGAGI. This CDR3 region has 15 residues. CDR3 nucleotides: TGTGCCAGCAGTCCCATGGGGGGGGGCACAGATACGCAGTATTTT. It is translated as CASSPMGGGTDTQYF.

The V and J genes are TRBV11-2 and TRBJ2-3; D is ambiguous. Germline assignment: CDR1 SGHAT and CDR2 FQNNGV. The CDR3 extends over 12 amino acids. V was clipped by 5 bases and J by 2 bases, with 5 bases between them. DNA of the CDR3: TGTGCCAGCAGCCCGGCCACAGATACGCAGTATTTT. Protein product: CASSPATDTQYF. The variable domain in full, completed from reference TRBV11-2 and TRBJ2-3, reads EAGVAQSPRYKIIEKRQSVAFWCNPISGHATLYWYQQILGQGPKLLIQFQNNGVVDDSQLPKDRFSAERLKGVDSTLKIQPAKLEDSAVYLCASSPATDTQYFGPGTRLTVL.

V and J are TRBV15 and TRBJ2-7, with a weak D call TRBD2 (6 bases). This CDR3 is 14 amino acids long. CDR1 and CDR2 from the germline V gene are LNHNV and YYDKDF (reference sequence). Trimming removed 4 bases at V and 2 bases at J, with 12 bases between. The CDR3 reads CATSKYTGAYEQYF. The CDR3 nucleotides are TGTGCCACCAGCAAATACACGGGGGCCTACGAGCAGTACTTC.